The 14 T cell receptor beta chains below come from one sample, sequenced in a study of CD8+CD57+ T cells in acquired aplastic anemia. Genomic DNA served as template for TCR beta VDJ and CDR3 profiling. TCRdb called the reads again in MiXCR, with one record for every CDR3 protein. The table records about 160,000 distinct CDR3 sequences, roughly 43% of them present only once. For sequencing, patients were chosen who had shown expansion of CD8+CD57+ cells by flow cytometry. Sequences were obtained from sorted CD4+, CD8+, or CD8+CD57+ T cells (not recorded which) from PBMCs. These TCRs come from a human donor with aplastic anemia.

This clonotype appeared a few times. The genes are TRBV19 and TRBJ2-5, with TRBD1 matching 8 bases. The junction had 3 bases not matched to a gene; V was cut back by 5 bases and J by 4 bases. The CDR3 covers 13 residues. Per germline, CDR1 LNHDA and CDR2 SQIVND (reference sequence). The CDR3 protein is CASSAQGGETQYF. The DNA for the CDR3 is TGTGCCAGTAGTGCACAGGGGGGAGAGACCCAGTACTTC.

V and J are TRBV10-1 and TRBJ2-7; a weak D match, TRBD1 (6 bases). This CDR3 comprises 14 residues. CDR1 and CDR2 (germline): WNHNN, SYGVQD (reference sequence). V was cut by 2 bases and J by 5 bases, with 13 bases left in between. CDR3: CASSESYRADEQYF. The CDR3 DNA reads TGCGCCAGCAGTGAGAGTTACAGGGCGGACGAGCAGTACTTC.

This clonotype was detected ten times or more. The chain employs TRBV10-3 and TRBJ2-1; 15 positions agree with TRBD2. CDR1 ENHRY and CDR2 SYGVKD come from the germline V gene. V shed 10 bases and J 7 bases; nucleotides not matched to a gene: 8. There are 15 residues in the CDR3. The CDR3 protein is CATDGLAGGINEQFF. The CDR3 nucleotides are TGTGCCACTGACGGACTAGCGGGAGGGATAAATGAGCAGTTCTTC.

This clonotype has a count of ten or more. This chain joins TRBV7-2 and TRBJ2-4; 9 nucleotides align to TRBD1. The CDR3 spans 15 residues. With 4 bases clipped from V and 4 bases from J, the junction kept 5 bases outside the gene matches. Germline values: CDR1 SGHTA, CDR2 FQGNSA. CDR3 amino acids: CASSSHRGLKNIQYF. CDR3 in DNA: TGTGCCAGCAGCTCACACAGGGGGCTGAAAAACATTCAGTACTTC.

This chain uses TRBV12-3 or TRBV12-4 with TRBJ1-6; 8 positions match TRBD1. V was pared by 5 bases and J by 6 bases, with 9 bases of the junction left unmatched. This CDR3 spans 16 amino acids. In DNA form, the CDR3 reads TGTGCCAGCAGTCCTGGAACAGGGGGGCGTAATTCACCCCTCCACTTT. It specifies CASSPGTGGRNSPLHF.

V and J are TRBV29-1 and TRBJ1-2, with 8 bases fitting TRBD1. Germline CDR1 SQVTM, CDR2 ANQGSEA. The CDR3 length is 13 residues. Unmatched junction bases numbered 8, after V lost 3 bases and J lost 8 bases. The CDR3 sequence: CSVDWTGRGGYTF. The CDR3 DNA is TGCAGCGTTGATTGGACAGGGCGGGGAGGCTACACCTTC.

This chain connects TRBV12-3 or TRBV12-4 to TRBJ2-3; D remains unclear. The CDR3 length is 14 residues. Trimming removed 3 bases from V and 0 bases from J, with 7 bases in between. The CDR3 loop reads CASSFRPSTDTQYF. CDR3 in DNA: TGTGCCAGCAGTTTCCGGCCCAGCACAGATACGCAGTATTTT.

This clonotype has a count of ten or more. The chain uses TRBV12-3 or TRBV12-4 and TRBJ2-2; D may be TRBD1 (5 bases). The germline V and J ends were trimmed by 2 bases and 2 bases, with 12 bases remaining between them. This CDR3 comprises 16 residues. The CDR3 reads CASSLLGQGNTGELFF. The DNA of the CDR3 is TGTGCCAGCAGTTTATTAGGGCAGGGTAACACCGGGGAGCTGTTTTTT.

This clonotype was recorded many times. The chain joins TRBV2 to TRBJ2-7, with D perhaps being TRBD1 or TRBD2 (7 bases each). Looked up from germline, CDR1 is SNHLY and CDR2 is FYNNEI. Trimming left V 5 bases short and J 6 bases short, with 17 bases between. The CDR3 is 14 amino acids. CDR3 bases: TGTGCCAGCAGTCGAAGCGGGACAGTGACCGAGCAGTACTTC. Its protein is CASSRSGTVTEQYF.

This clonotype was recorded many times. The chain couples TRBV6-5 to TRBJ2-5; D might be TRBD2 (6 bases). This CDR3 is built from 15 residues. CDR1 and CDR2 (germline): MNHEY, SVGAGI. Trimming left V 6 bases short and J 4 bases short, with 18 bases between. The CDR3 reads CASSPSTSKRETQYF. The CDR3 DNA reads as TGTGCCAGCAGCCCCTCGACTAGTAAGAGAGAGACCCAGTACTTC.

V gene TRBV5-1 combines with J gene TRBJ2-2, with D unclear. This CDR3 comprises 13 residues. Germline CDR1 is SGHRS and CDR2 is YFSETQ. The V end was cut by 0 bases, the J end by 7 bases, with 7 bases between. In nucleotides, the CDR3 is TGCGCCAGCAGCTTGGGGGTGGACGGGGAGCTGTTTTTT. It yields the protein CASSLGVDGELFF.

This chain links TRBV20-1 with TRBJ2-7; 10 bases fit TRBD2. After removal of 4 bases from V and 2 bases from J, the junction contained 5 bases not matched to a gene. This CDR3 has 14 residues. CDR1 and CDR2 from the germline V gene are DFQATT and SNEGSKA (reference sequence). In DNA, the CDR3 is TGCAGTGCTATTCCTAGCGGGGGTCCCTACGAGCAGTACTTC. This translates into CSAIPSGGPYEQYF.

This clonotype was recorded many times. The chain uses TRBV12-3 or TRBV12-4 and TRBJ2-3, with TRBD2 matching over 9 bases. V was pared by 5 bases and J by 0 bases, with 6 bases of the junction left unmatched. The CDR3 contains 16 residues. The CDR3 sequence is CASSTAGGWSTDTQYF. The CDR3 nucleotides are TGTGCCAGCAGTACCGCGGGAGGGTGGAGCACAGATACGCAGTATTTT.

The V call is TRBV27, the J call TRBJ2-5; D could derive from TRBD1 or TRBD2 (5 bases each). Trimming took 5 bases from V and 1 from J, leaving 11 bases between them. Germline values: CDR1 MNHEY, CDR2 SMNVEV (reference sequence). This CDR3 comprises 14 residues. In nucleotides, the CDR3 is TGTGCCAGCAGTGACAGACTAACCCAAGAGACCCAGTACTTC. Amino acids: CASSDRLTQETQYF.